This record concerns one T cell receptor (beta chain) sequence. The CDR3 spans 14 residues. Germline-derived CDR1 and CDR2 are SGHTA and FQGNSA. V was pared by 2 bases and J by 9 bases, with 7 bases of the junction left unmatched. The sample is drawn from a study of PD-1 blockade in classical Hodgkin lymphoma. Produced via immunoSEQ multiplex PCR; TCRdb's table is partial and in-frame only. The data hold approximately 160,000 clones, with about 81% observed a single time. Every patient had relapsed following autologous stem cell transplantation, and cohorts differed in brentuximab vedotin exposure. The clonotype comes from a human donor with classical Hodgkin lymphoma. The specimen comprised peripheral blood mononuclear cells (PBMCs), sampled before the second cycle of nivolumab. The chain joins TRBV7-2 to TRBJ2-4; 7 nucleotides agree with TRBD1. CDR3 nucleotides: TGTGCCAGCAGCTTAAACCACAGGGGAAGCATTCAGTACTTC. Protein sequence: CASSLNHRGSIQYF.